Below are 16 T cell receptor beta chains sequenced from a single sample in a study of T cell responses to AZD1222 COVID-19 vaccine. Clones were sequenced by immunoSEQ multiplex PCR, and TCRdb holds only the in-frame ones, with some missing. The data hold about 64,000 clones, with about 80% observed a single time. The starting material was peripheral blood, obtained 28 days after the second AZD1222 dose. Receptors originate from an adult who received the AZD1222 COVID-19 vaccine.

The chain combines TRBV24-1 with TRBJ1-4; D not certain. This CDR3 is built from 18 residues. V was shortened by 0 bases and J by 1 base, with 14 bases between the two germline ends. Germline loops: CDR1 KGHDR, CDR2 SFDVKD. CDR3 DNA: TGTGCCACCAGTGATTTGTTGGTCAACAGTGAAACTAATGAAAAACTGTTTTTT. Its translation is CATSDLLVNSETNEKLFF.

V gene TRBV28 combines with J gene TRBJ1-5; D not certain. The CDR3 contains 13 residues. Germline-derived CDR1 and CDR2 are MDHEN and SYDVKM. Trimming took 9 bases from V and 7 from J, leaving 16 bases between them. CDR3 in DNA: TGTGCCAGTCTATCGGGGATACGACAGCCCCAGCATTTT. The encoded protein is CASLSGIRQPQHF.

This chain connects TRBV11-2 to TRBJ1-2; unclear D gene. Looked up from germline, CDR1 is SGHAT and CDR2 is FQNNGV. The CDR3 extends over 13 amino acids. V gave up 1 base and J gave up 6 bases, with 9 bases separating them. The CDR3 sequence: CASSLGDLNGYTF. The CDR3 bases are TGTGCCAGCAGCTTAGGGGATTTAAATGGCTACACCTTC.

CDR3 residues: CASSFGTDNYGYTF. The CDR3 DNA is TGTGCCAGCAGCTTCGGGACAGACAACTATGGCTACACCTTC. This rearrangement joins TRBV11-2 to TRBJ1-2; 7 bases map to TRBD1. V trimming: 3 bases; J trimming: 2 bases; junction bases outside the gene matches: 3. The V gene's germline CDR1 is SGHAT and CDR2 FQNNGV. This CDR3 comprises 14 residues.

This clone was seen more than once but under ten times. The chain recombines TRBV7-8 with TRBJ1-1; no reliable D call. Germline V gene data show CDR1 as SGHVS and CDR2 as FQNEAQ. The CDR3 is 13 residues long. Trimming took off 1 base at V and 0 bases at J, with 3 bases between the two ends. CDR3 nucleotide sequence: TGTGCCAGCAGCTTAGATCTGAACACTGAAGCTTTCTTT. Its translation is CASSLDLNTEAFF. The variable domain in full, with the rest retrieved from reference TRBV7-8 and TRBJ1-1, is GAGVSQSPRYKVAKRGQDVALRCDPISGHVSLFWYQQALGQGPEFLTYFQNEAQLDKSGLPSDRFFAERPEGSVSTLKIQRTQQEDSAVYLCASSLDLNTEAFFGQGTRLTVV.

This chain uses TRBV4-3 with TRBJ1-6, with 12 bases lining up with TRBD1. Germline V lookup: CDR1 LGHNA, CDR2 YSLEER. This CDR3 has 18 residues. Germline trimming cut 3 bases from V and 6 bases from J; bases unmatched to any gene: 9. CDR3 bases: TGCGCCAGCAGCCAGTTCCGGGACAGGGGGCCGGGTAATTCACCCCTCCACTTT. Translating gives CASSQFRDRGPGNSPLHF.

This clone was counted once. The chain combines TRBV11-2 with TRBJ2-7, with 8 bases aligning to TRBD1. The germline V gene has CDR1 SGHAT and CDR2 FQNNGV. The CDR3 has 14 residues. J was trimmed by 3 bases and V by 5 bases; bases with no gene match: 6. The CDR3 is CASSTQGAHYEQYF. The CDR3 DNA is TGTGCCAGCAGCACTCAGGGGGCACACTACGAGCAGTACTTC.

This clone occurred a few times. The J gene is TRBJ2-6, the V gene TRBV18; D call uncertain. Germline-derived CDR1 and CDR2 are KGHSH and LQKENI. The CDR3 is 16 residues long. Trimming removed 6 bases at V and 0 bases at J, with 12 bases between. CDR3 residues: CASSPTTISGANVLTF. The CDR3 nucleotides are TGTGCCAGCTCTCCCACGACCATCTCTGGGGCCAACGTCCTGACTTTC. Full variable domain (missing parts from reference TRBV18 and TRBJ2-6): NAGVMQNPRHLVRRRGQEARLRCSPMKGHSHVYWYRQLPEEGLKFMVYLQKENIIDESGMPKERFSAEFPKEGPSILRIQQVVRGDSAAYFCASSPTTISGANVLTFGAGSRLTVL.

The V and J genes are TRBV19 and TRBJ1-5, with 9 nucleotides matching TRBD1. CDR3 size: 14 residues. Germline V gene sequence: CDR1 LNHDA, CDR2 SQIVND (reference sequence). V lost 4 bases, J lost 7 bases, and 5 bases stayed unmatched. The CDR3 protein is CASSNTGGVQPQHF. The CDR3 region has the DNA TGTGCCAGTAGTAATACAGGGGGCGTCCAGCCCCAGCATTTT.

V usage is TRBV30 and J usage is TRBJ1-3, with 7 bases lining up with TRBD1. With 2 bases clipped from V and 4 bases from J, the junction kept 5 bases outside the gene matches. Germline assignment: CDR1 GTSNPN and CDR2 SVGIG (reference sequence). This CDR3 has 14 residues. The CDR3 protein is CAWSPGTEGNTIYF. In DNA form, the CDR3 reads TGTGCCTGGAGTCCCGGGACAGAAGGAAACACCATATATTTT.

This sequence joins TRBV29-1 and TRBJ2-2; possibly TRBD2 for D (5 bases). CDR3 size: 10 residues. The germline V and J ends were trimmed by 7 bases and 6 bases, with 6 bases remaining between them. Germline-derived CDR1 and CDR2 are SQVTM and ANQGSEA. CDR3 coding DNA: TGCAGCGGCGGGTCCGGGGAGCTGTTTTTT. Its translation is CSGGSGELFF.

This clone has a handful of counts. The chain joins TRBV5-1 to TRBJ1-6; the D gene is possibly TRBD1 (5 bases). V gave up 8 bases and J gave up 8 bases, with 20 bases separating them. The CDR3 has 15 amino acids. The germline CDR1 and CDR2 sequences are SGHRS and YFSETQ. Here the CDR3 DNA reads TGCGCCAGTCGGGGGGATCCTCCCGGAGATTCACCCCTCCACTTT. The encoded protein is CASRGDPPGDSPLHF.

This chain joins TRBV18 and TRBJ1-5, with D uncertain. Germline V gene lookup returns CDR1 KGHSH and CDR2 LQKENI. The CDR3 is made up of 16 amino acids. V lost 2 bases and J 2 bases, leaving 13 bases between the germline ends. The CDR3 sequence: CASSPGGSDGNQPQHF. CDR3 in DNA: TGTGCCAGCTCACCAGGAGGGTCGGACGGCAATCAGCCCCAGCATTTT.

This chain joins TRBV4-1 and TRBJ1-1, with 8 bases lining up with TRBD1. This CDR3 comprises 15 residues. Germline CDR1 MGHRA, CDR2 YSYEKL. J was trimmed by 1 base and V by 5 bases; bases with no gene match: 6. CDR3 sequence (DNA): TGCGCCAGCAGCGAAGGACAGGGTTGGAACACTGAAGCTTTCTTT. This encodes CASSEGQGWNTEAFF.

The rearrangement joins TRBV6-5 to TRBJ2-7; 7 bases are a match to TRBD1. The CDR3 consists of 14 residues. Germline lookup yields CDR1 MNHEY and CDR2 SVGAGI. J gave up 0 bases and V 8 bases, and 7 bases lay outside the gene matches. In nucleotides, the CDR3 is TGTGCCAGCGACAGGGAATCCTCCTCCTACGAGCAGTACTTC. Translated, it gives CASDRESSSYEQYF.

This clone appeared a few times. J is TRBJ2-5 and V is TRBV9; TRBD2 is a possible D gene (6 bases). CDR3 size: 15 residues. The germline V gene encodes CDR1 SGDLS and CDR2 YYNGEE. V was pared by 0 bases and J by 2 bases, with 11 bases between. CDR3 coding DNA: TGTGCCAGCAGCGTAGTGGACTACGAGCAAGAGACCCAGTACTTC. Protein: CASSVVDYEQETQYF.